These 23 T cell receptor beta chains were all obtained from the same sample, sequenced in a study of blood T cell repertoires in COVID-19. Assay: immunoSEQ multiplex PCR; the TCRdb copy retains only in-frame clones and omits some. The sample shows approximately 21,000 clones, less than 75% of them seen only once. Sequencing input: peripheral blood. These receptors came from a human donor in a cohort sampled during active or convalescent COVID-19.

The rearrangement joins TRBV5-5 to TRBJ1-2; D gene ambiguous. V was clipped by 3 bases and J by 7 bases, with 16 bases between them. The CDR3 spans 14 residues. In germline, CDR1 is SGHKS, CDR2 YYEKEE (reference sequence). CDR3 DNA: TGTGCCAGCAGCTCCGAGGCGGGTGCGCGTGGCTACACCTTC. Amino acids: CASSSEAGARGYTF.

The chain joins TRBV15 to TRBJ2-3; D possibly corresponds to TRBD1 (6 bases). V lost 9 bases and J 2 bases, leaving 15 bases between the germline ends. Germline lookup yields CDR1 LNHNV and CDR2 YYDKDF (reference sequence). The CDR3 loop spans 14 amino acids. CDR3 DNA: TGTGCCACGCAAGAACAGGGAAACACAGATACGCAGTATTTT. Translated, it gives CATQEQGNTDTQYF.

The V and J genes are TRBV5-4 and TRBJ1-5, with D unresolved. The CDR3 has 16 residues. The V gene lost 4 bases and the J gene lost 2 bases, with 16 bases spanning the gap. Per germline, CDR1 SGHNT and CDR2 YYREEE (reference sequence). The CDR3, as DNA: TGTGCCAGCAGCCTTCGGACTCCGAAGGGCAATCAGCCCCAGCATTTT. Translation gives CASSLRTPKGNQPQHF.

This chain links TRBV28 with TRBJ1-3; TRBD1 aligns across 7 bases. The CDR3 loop spans 16 amino acids. Germline loops: CDR1 MDHEN, CDR2 SYDVKM. V shed 2 bases, J shed 4 bases, and the junction held 8 bases outside the gene matches. In nucleotides, the CDR3 is TGTGCCAGCAGTTTAACGCTCGGACAGGCCGGAAACACCATATATTTT. This translates into CASSLTLGQAGNTIYF.

This clone rates as medium-sized (0.01 to 0.1%). The rearrangement links TRBV28 to TRBJ2-7; TRBD2 agrees at 12 bases. J was trimmed by 3 bases and V by 6 bases; bases with no gene match: 6. The CDR3 spans 15 residues. Germline V gene data show CDR1 as MDHEN and CDR2 as SYDVKM. CDR3 coding DNA: TGTGCCAGCAGAGCTAGCGGGAGGGCGGTCTACGAGCAGTACTTC. Translating it yields CASRASGRAVYEQYF.

Relative to its sample, this clone is medium-sized. The CDR3 is CASSSGTSGTLQGTQYF. The CDR3 coding sequence is TGTGCCAGCAGTTCAGGGACTAGCGGGACGCTACAGGGTACGCAGTATTTT. This chain connects TRBV27 to TRBJ2-3, with 13 nucleotides matching TRBD2. The CDR3 contains 17 residues. The germline V gene has CDR1 MNHEY and CDR2 SMNVEV (reference sequence). J gave up 8 bases and V 4 bases, and 12 bases lay outside the gene matches.

The genes are TRBV5-1 and TRBJ2-3, with D perhaps matching TRBD2 (5 bases). V was cut by 5 bases and J by 2 bases, with 9 bases left in between. CDR1 is SGHRS, CDR2 YFSETQ, per germline. The CDR3 consists of 13 residues. In nucleotides, the CDR3 is TGCGCCAGCAGGGATGACTACACAGATACGCAGTATTTT. This codes for CASRDDYTDTQYF.

This rearrangement joins TRBV29-1 to TRBJ1-2; 9 nucleotides line up with TRBD1. The germline V gene encodes CDR1 SQVTM and CDR2 ANQGSEA. The V segment lost 5 bases and the J segment 4 bases; nucleotides outside the gene matches: 5. This CDR3 spans 13 amino acids. In nucleotides, the CDR3 is TGCAGCGTTTGGGACAGGGAGACCTATGGCTACACCTTC. This gives the protein CSVWDRETYGYTF.

This clone has a single count. This chain links TRBV19 with TRBJ2-1, with TRBD2 matching 11 bases. Germline CDR1 reads LNHDA; CDR2 reads SQIVND (reference sequence). Unmatched junction bases numbered 12, after V lost 10 bases and J lost 10 bases. The CDR3 runs to 14 residues. The CDR3 DNA sequence: TGTGCCACCCTTGACCGGGGACTAGCGGAAGAGCAGTTCTTC. This sequence encodes CATLDRGLAEEQFF.

The chain has TRBV6-5 and TRBJ1-6; D gene ambiguous. Germline V CDR1 and CDR2: MNHEY, SVGAGI. The CDR3 runs to 13 residues. With 3 bases removed from V and 9 bases from J, the gap between germline ends came to 9 bases. The CDR3, as DNA: TGTGCCAGCAGTTATGAGGGAACTTCACCCCTCCACTTT. It specifies CASSYEGTSPLHF.

V and J are TRBV27 and TRBJ1-2; no reliable D call. The length of the CDR3 is 14 residues. CDR1 MNHEY and CDR2 SMNVEV come from the germline V gene (reference sequence). The germline V and J ends were trimmed by 2 bases and 8 bases, with 15 bases remaining between them. The CDR3: CASSLDGQWEGYTF. Written as DNA, the CDR3 is TGTGCCAGCAGTTTAGACGGCCAGTGGGAGGGCTACACCTTC.

The rearrangement joins TRBV6-1 to TRBJ1-2; D is undetermined. The CDR3 sequence is 15 residues long. Germline V CDR1 and CDR2: MNHNS, SASEGT. Trimming left V 4 bases short and J 2 bases short, with 14 bases between. For the CDR3, the DNA is TGTGCCAGCAGTGCAGCGACAACCGAGAACTATGGCTACACCTTC. Protein product: CASSAATTENYGYTF.

The CDR3 region has the DNA TGTGCCAGCAGCCGGCGGGGACAGGACGCCCACTCTGGAAACACCATATATTTT. Amino acids: CASSRRGQDAHSGNTIYF. The V call is TRBV7-2, the J call TRBJ1-3, with TRBD1 matching 8 bases. CDR1 and CDR2 (germline): SGHTA, FQGNSA. J was trimmed by 0 bases and V by 5 bases; bases with no gene match: 12. This CDR3 comprises 18 residues.

The chain is built from TRBV5-5 and TRBJ1-4; D is ambiguous. The CDR3 length is 16 residues. V was shortened by 4 bases and J by 3 bases, with 16 bases between the two germline ends. Germline V gene sequence: CDR1 SGHKS, CDR2 YYEKEE (reference sequence). The DNA of the CDR3 is TGTGCCAGCAGCCAGAGGAGATCCCCGGCTAATGAAAAACTGTTTTTT. It specifies CASSQRRSPANEKLFF.

This rearrangement joins TRBV5-6 to TRBJ2-7; D may be TRBD2 (6 bases). V was pared by 4 bases and J by 0 bases, with 11 bases between. This CDR3 is built from 14 residues. Looked up from germline, CDR1 is SGHDT and CDR2 is YYEEEE. In DNA, the CDR3 is TGTGCCAGCAGCCTTTCGACTAGCTCCTACGAGCAGTACGTC. It yields the protein CASSLSTSSYEQYV.

This clone was observed a few times. The genes are TRBV6-5 and TRBJ1-2; 10 bases agree with TRBD1. CDR1 and CDR2 from the germline V gene are MNHEY and SVGAGI. This CDR3 region has 14 residues. Germline trimming cut 8 bases from V and 6 bases from J; bases unmatched to any gene: 9. The CDR3 region is CASLSTGTGDGYTF. The CDR3 DNA follows: TGTGCCAGCCTCTCTACCGGGACAGGGGATGGCTACACCTTC.

This clone was counted only a few times. The J gene is TRBJ2-3, the V gene TRBV30, with 7 nucleotides matching TRBD1. CDR1 and CDR2 from the germline V gene are GTSNPN and SVGIG (reference sequence). J was trimmed by 1 base and V by 3 bases; bases with no gene match: 4. The CDR3 runs 14 residues. The CDR3 region is CAWRFTGGTDTQYF. CDR3 bases: TGTGCCTGGAGATTCACAGGGGGCACAGATACGCAGTATTTT.

The V call is TRBV7-8, the J call TRBJ1-5; D remains unclear. Germline V gene data show CDR1 as SGHVS and CDR2 as FQNEAQ. The CDR3 has 21 residues. The V end lost 3 bases, the J end lost 4 bases, and 31 bases lay between the germline ends. The CDR3 bases are TGTGCCAGCAGCTTGGCTCCCAACGGGGTGTTTTCGAACAGATTTAATCAGCCCCAGCATTTT. It specifies CASSLAPNGVFSNRFNQPQHF.

The rearrangement links TRBV10-3 to TRBJ1-2; 8 bases agree with TRBD1. Trimming removed 6 bases from V and 2 bases from J; junction bases left unmatched: 8. From germline, CDR1 is ENHRY and CDR2 SYGVKD. This CDR3 region has 15 residues. The CDR3 nucleotides are TGTGCCATCAGGGGGGACAGGTCGAGGAACTATGGCTACACCTTC. Residues: CAIRGDRSRNYGYTF.

The rearrangement uses TRBV6-5 and TRBJ2-7, with D possibly TRBD2 on 6 matching bases. CDR3 length: 13 amino acids. The V and J ends lost 2 bases and 6 bases respectively, with 11 bases between them. Per germline, CDR1 MNHEY and CDR2 SVGAGI. Here the CDR3 DNA reads TGTGCCAGCAGTTACGAGGGAGGCCGCGAGCAGTACTTC. Amino acids: CASSYEGGREQYF.

This clone has just one count. The chain recombines TRBV11-1 with TRBJ2-7; D may be TRBD2 (5 bases). CDR1 SGHAT and CDR2 FQDESV come from the germline V gene (reference sequence). This CDR3 is 13 amino acids long. V gave up 0 bases and J gave up 7 bases, with 10 bases separating them. In DNA, the CDR3 is TGTGCCAGCAGCTTAGCGCCGCCGGGGGAGCAGTACTTC. Encoded protein: CASSLAPPGEQYF.

The V gene is TRBV12-3 or TRBV12-4, the J gene TRBJ2-5; weak D call: TRBD1 (6 bases). The CDR3 loop spans 13 amino acids. V dropped 7 bases and J dropped 5 bases, with 14 bases sitting between them. CDR3: CASTPGQLETQYF. As DNA, the CDR3 is TGTGCCAGCACCCCGGGACAATTGGAGACCCAGTACTTC.

The rearrangement uses TRBV19 and TRBJ2-5; D uncertain. In germline, CDR1 is LNHDA, CDR2 SQIVND (reference sequence). Trimming shortened V by 5 bases and J by 5 bases, and 15 bases separated the two germline ends. The CDR3 totals 14 residues. The CDR3 region has the DNA TGTGCCAGTAGTCCCCCGATGGAGACGGAGACCCAGTACTTC. Amino acid sequence: CASSPPMETETQYF.